Sequencing of this T cell receptor beta chain was carried out in a study of T cell responses to AZD1222 COVID-19 vaccine. About the research overall: Pooling was applied to second doses at about 4 or about 12 weeks. Whole-study results and caveats: A reported finding is that nearly half of spike-specific TCRs target unmutated variant regions. Two AZD1222 administrations were followed by greater Spike-specific TCR breadth and depth.

In the case of this clone: The antigen remains unidentified. Other DNA sequences in the same sample also yield this CDR3.

The CDR3 totals 12 residues. V gave up 3 bases and J gave up 5 bases, with 7 bases separating them. The repertoire was sequenced with immunoSEQ multiplex PCR; TCRdb's copy has only in-frame clones and lacks some. This sample yields roughly 130,000 clones, of which approximately 90% are seen a single time; about 5.9% belongs to the top ten. The sequencing used peripheral blood, collected on day 0 of AZD1222 vaccination. The clonotype was recovered from an adult in good health. The chain has TRBV12-3 or TRBV12-4 and TRBJ1-1; no clear D gene. This CDR3 is CASSFLRTEAFF. In DNA, the CDR3 is TGTGCCAGCAGTTTTTTACGGACTGAAGCTTTCTTT.